The table lists the clone carrying this TCR beta chain with a few counts. Its antigen is still unknown. Time point reported: late sampling 161 to 241 days after vaccination in a few convalescent patients. Treatment indicated: approximately nine-day PBMC culture with coronavirus spike peptide pools or control peptides (ViraFEST assay). Fresh medium (containing IL-2) replaced half the medium on days 3 and 7. CDR3 length: 13 amino acids. Germline lookup yields CDR1 LNHDA and CDR2 SQIVND (reference sequence). V lost 6 bases to trimming and J lost 4 bases; unmatched junction nucleotides: 5. This entry is derived from a study of vaccination and CD4 T cells after COVID-19. Cultured CD4+ T-cell DNA underwent Oncomine TCR Beta short-read sequencing. TCRdb independently ran MiXCR on the PCR reads; one entry per CDR3 protein. Altogether about 24,000 distinct CDR3 sequences are present, 30% being singletons, with the ten largest covering around 3.3%.

The sample in question was CD4+ T cells from blood, cultured in vitro, obtained about 7 months after SARS-CoV-2 vaccination. The chain is built from TRBV19 and TRBJ2-5, with TRBD2 matching 7 bases. The TCR sequence derives from a human donor who had recovered from COVID-19. CDR3 protein: CASRGGYRETQYF. The CDR3 DNA sequence: TGTGCCAGTAGGGGGGGGTACCGAGAGACCCAGTACTTC. Supplemented by reference TRBV19 and TRBJ2-5, the full variable domain reads DGGITQSPKYLFRKEGQNVTLSCEQNLNHDAMYWYRQDPGQGLRLIYYSQIVNDFQKGDIAEGYSVSREKKESFPLTVTSAQKNPTAFYLCASRGGYRETQYFGPGTRLLVL.